This T cell receptor (beta chain) comes out of a study of T cell repertoires in cytomegalovirus infection. The wider study: Based on public TCR beta signatures, there were indications of CMV infection and of a matching HLA type.

TCRdb processed the reads anew with MiXCR; each CDR3 protein has one entry. The sample includes roughly 130,000 distinct CDR3 sequences, roughly 9% of them seen just once. Remarks on this clonotype: What it binds is not known. A much larger clonotype is one base distant, so this may be a read error.

Study-wide findings and caveats: What dominated the ex vivo response were HLA-C-restricted CMV-specific TCR beta clonotypes. Identification of carriers of CMV plus the relevant HLA was achieved through cumulative public TCR beta family frequency.

Germline-derived CDR1 and CDR2 are SGHDT and YYEEEE. CDR3 length: 16 residues. V gene TRBV5-6 combines with J gene TRBJ2-1, with TRBD1 identical over 7 bases. This TCR came from a human donor in good health (CMV status not recorded). Some clones in this sample may be carry-over from other donors' samples. The sequenced sample consisted of PBMCs. The DNA of the CDR3 is TGTTCCAGCAGCGCTCTCGGGGACAGCCGGTACAATGAGCAGTTCTTC. Translating it yields CSSSALGDSRYNEQFF.